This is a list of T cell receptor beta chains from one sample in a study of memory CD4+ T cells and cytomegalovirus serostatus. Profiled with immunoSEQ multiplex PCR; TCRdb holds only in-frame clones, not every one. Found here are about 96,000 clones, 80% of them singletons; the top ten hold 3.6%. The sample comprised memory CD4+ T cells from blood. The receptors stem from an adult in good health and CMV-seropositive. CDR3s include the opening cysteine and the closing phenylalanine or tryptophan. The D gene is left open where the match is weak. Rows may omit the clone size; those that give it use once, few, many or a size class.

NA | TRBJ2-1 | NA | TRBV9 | TGTGCCAGCAGCGTTAGTAGTGGGAGGGGGGGCTCGATTAATGAGCAGTTCTTC | CASSVSSGRGGSINEQFF
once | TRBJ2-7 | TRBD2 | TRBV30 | TGTGCCTCCATACTAGCGGGAGGACCCTACGAGCAGTACTTC | CASILAGGPYEQYF
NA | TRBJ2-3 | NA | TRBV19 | TGTGCCAGTACAGGGGCAAGCACAGATACGCAGTATTTT | CASTGASTDTQYF
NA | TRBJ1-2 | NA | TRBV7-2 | TGTGCCAGCAGCTTAGTCCCAGATCCGAGATCTTATGGCTACACCTTC | CASSLVPDPRSYGYTF
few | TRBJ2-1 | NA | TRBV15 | TGTGCCACCAGCAGAGGTGGGGGAGAGGGGGACAATGAGCAGTTCTTC | CATSRGGGEGDNEQFF
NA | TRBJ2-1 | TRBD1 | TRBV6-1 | TGTGCCAGCTGCCGGGACAGGGTCGGCAATGAGCAGTTCTTC | CASCRDRVGNEQFF
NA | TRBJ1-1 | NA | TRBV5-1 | TGCGCCAGCAGCTCGGAAGCTCTTCACACTGAAGCTTTCTTT | CASSSEALHTEAFF
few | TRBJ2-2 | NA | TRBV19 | TGTGCCAGTAGTAAGCTTCAGGGGGGCGGGACCGGGGAGCTGTTTTTT | CASSKLQGGGTGELFF
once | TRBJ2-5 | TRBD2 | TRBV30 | TGTGCCTGGAATAAGGCCGGGGGGGAGACCCAGTACTTC | CAWNKAGGETQYF
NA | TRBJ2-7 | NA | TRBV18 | TGTGCCAGCTCACCGGAGGGTAGGGAGCAGTACTTC | CASSPEGREQYF
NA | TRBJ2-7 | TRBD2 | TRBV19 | TGTGCCAGTAGTTTCCCGGGGACTAGCGGTACCACGGAGCAGTACTTC | CASSFPGTSGTTEQYF
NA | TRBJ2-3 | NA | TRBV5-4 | TGTGCCAGCAGCTTGGCCGGCGCCAGAACAGATACGCAGTATTTT | CASSLAGARTDTQYF
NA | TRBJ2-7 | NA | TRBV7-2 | TGTGCCAGCAGCTCCGGATCCCTCGAAGTGGGGTACTTC | CASSSGSLEVGYF
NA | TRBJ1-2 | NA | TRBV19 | TGTGCCAGTAGTATTCGGACAGCCTATGGCTACACCTTC | CASSIRTAYGYTF
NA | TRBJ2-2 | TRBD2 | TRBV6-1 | TGTGCCAGCAGTGAACTAGCGGGAGCTATGAACACCGGGGAGCTGTTTTTT | CASSELAGAMNTGELFF
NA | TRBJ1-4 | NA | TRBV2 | TGTGCCAGCAGTCCTAACCGCTATGGGAGGATTGGAACTAATGAAAAACTGTTTTTT | CASSPNRYGRIGTNEKLFF
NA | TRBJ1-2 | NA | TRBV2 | TGTGCCAGCAACTTGGACAGTGGTTCGATTCACACCTTC | CASNLDSGSIHTF
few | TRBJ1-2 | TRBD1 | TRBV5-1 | TGCGCCAGCAGCTTGGACGGGACAGGGGCCCTGACTAACTATGGCTACACCTTC | CASSLDGTGALTNYGYTF
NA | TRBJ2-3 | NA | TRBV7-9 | TGTGCCAGCAGCTCCAGCACAGATACGCAGTATTTT | CASSSSTDTQYF
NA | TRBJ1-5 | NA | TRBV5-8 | TGTGCCAGCAGCCCCGGGGGAAGGCCGGATCAGCCCCAGCATTTT | CASSPGGRPDQPQHF
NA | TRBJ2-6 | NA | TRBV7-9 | TGTGCCAGCAAGTTGGGTCAGGGTTTGGCTGGGGCCAACGTCCTGACTTTC | CASKLGQGLAGANVLTF
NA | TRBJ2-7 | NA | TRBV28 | TGTGCCAGCAGAAGGTCGGGGGGCAGGGAGCAGTACTTC | CASRRSGGREQYF
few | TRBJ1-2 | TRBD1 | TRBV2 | TGTGCCAGCAGTCCCGGGACAGGGGGCCGTGGCTACACCTTC | CASSPGTGGRGYTF
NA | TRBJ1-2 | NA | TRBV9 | TGTGCCAGCAGCCAGGACGGCTATGGCTACACCTTC | CASSQDGYGYTF
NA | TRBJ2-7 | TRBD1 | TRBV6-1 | TGTGCCAGCAGTGAAACAGGGGTAGGGGAGCAGTACTTC | CASSETGVGEQYF
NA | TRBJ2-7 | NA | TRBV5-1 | TGCGCCAGCAGCTTGACAGGGTCCTACGAGCAGTACTTC | CASSLTGSYEQYF
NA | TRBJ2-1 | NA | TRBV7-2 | TGTGCCAGCAGACGTAGCGTATCAAGCTCCTACAATGAGCAGTTCTTC | CASRRSVSSSYNEQFF
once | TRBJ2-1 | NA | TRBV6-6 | TGTGCCAGCAGTTACCCAGGGGGAGGCAATGAGCAGTTCTTC | CASSYPGGGNEQFF
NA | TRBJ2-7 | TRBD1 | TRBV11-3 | TGTGCCAGCAGCTCCCGGACAGGGGGCCTACGCGAGCAGTACTTC | CASSSRTGGLREQYF
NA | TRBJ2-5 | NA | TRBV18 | TGTGCCAGCTCACCGGAAGAGACCCAGTACTTC | CASSPEETQYF
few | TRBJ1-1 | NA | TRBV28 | TGTGCCAGCAGTTCGGGACGGCTGAACACTGAAGCTTTCTTT | CASSSGRLNTEAFF
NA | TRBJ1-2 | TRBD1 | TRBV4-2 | TGTGCCAGCAGCCAAGACCCCGGGACAGGGGACAACTATGGCTACACCTTC | CASSQDPGTGDNYGYTF
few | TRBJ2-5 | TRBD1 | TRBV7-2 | TGTGCCAGCAGCTTAGGGACAGGGGGCAAAGAGACCCAGTACTTC | CASSLGTGGKETQYF
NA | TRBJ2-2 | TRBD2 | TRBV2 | TGTGCCAGCAGTGAACTGGGACTAGTAAACACCGGGGAGCTGTTTTTT | CASSELGLVNTGELFF
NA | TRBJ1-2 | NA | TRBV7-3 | TGTGCCAGCAGCTTCCCCAGTGGGAACTATGGCTACACCTTC | CASSFPSGNYGYTF
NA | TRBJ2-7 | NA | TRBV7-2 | TGTGCCAGCAGCTGGACTCCGGTACCCCCCGAGCAGTACTTC | CASSWTPVPPEQYF
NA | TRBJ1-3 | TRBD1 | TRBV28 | TGTGCCAGCAGTTTACCCTCCCCGACAGGGGGACTTATTGGAAACACCATATATTTT | CASSLPSPTGGLIGNTIYF
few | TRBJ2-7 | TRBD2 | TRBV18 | TGTGCCAGCTCAAACGGGGCGGGAGGCTCCTACGAGCAGTACTTC | CASSNGAGGSYEQYF
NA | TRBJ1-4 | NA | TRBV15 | TGTGCCACCAGCCGGGGGGGGGCGGATGAAAAACTGTTTTTT | CATSRGGADEKLFF
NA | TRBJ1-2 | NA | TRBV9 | TGTGCCAGCAGCGTAGGGGACCGAGGCTACACCTTC | CASSVGDRGYTF
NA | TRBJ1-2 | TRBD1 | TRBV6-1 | TGTGCCAGCAGTTCAGGGGGGAGAAATCGGCTTGGCTACACCTTC | CASSSGGRNRLGYTF
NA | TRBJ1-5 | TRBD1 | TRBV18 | TGTGCCAGCTCGTTGGGACAGCCCATGAATCAGCCCCAGCATTTT | CASSLGQPMNQPQHF
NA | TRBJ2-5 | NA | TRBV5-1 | TGCGCCAGCAGCTTGTCGGGGCAAGAGACCCAGTACTTC | CASSLSGQETQYF
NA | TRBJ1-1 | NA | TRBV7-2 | TGTGCCAGCAGCTTGACACGCACTGAAGCTTTCTTT | CASSLTRTEAFF
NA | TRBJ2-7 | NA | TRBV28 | TGTGCCAGCAGCCTCTCTGGGAGCGGAGCCTACGAGCAGTACTTC | CASSLSGSGAYEQYF
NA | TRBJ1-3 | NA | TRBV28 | TGTGCCAGCAGTTCCGCCGGGCTCCAAGTAATGGCTGGAAACACCATATATTTT | CASSSAGLQVMAGNTIYF
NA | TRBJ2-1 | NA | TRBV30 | TGTGCCGCGGGACTCCAATACTACAATGAGCAGTTCTTC | CAAGLQYYNEQFF
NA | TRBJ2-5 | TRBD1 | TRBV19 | TGTGCCAGTAGTATGGACAGGGGAGAGACCCAGTACTTC | CASSMDRGETQYF
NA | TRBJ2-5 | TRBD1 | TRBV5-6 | TGTGCCAGCAGCTTACCGGGACAGGGGACCCAGTACTTC | CASSLPGQGTQYF
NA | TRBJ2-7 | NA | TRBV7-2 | TGTGCCAGCAGCTTAGAAAAAGGGGCGTGGGAGCAGTACTTC | CASSLEKGAWEQYF
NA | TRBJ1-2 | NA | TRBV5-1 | TGCGCCAGCAGCTTGGACAGCTTATCCCTTCGCTATGGCTACACCTTC | CASSLDSLSLRYGYTF
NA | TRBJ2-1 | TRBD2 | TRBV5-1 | TGCGCCAGCAGCTTGATGCTAGCGGGAACGGATGAGCAGTTCTTC | CASSLMLAGTDEQFF
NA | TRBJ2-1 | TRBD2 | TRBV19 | TGTGCCAGTACTCTTAGCGGGAGGATGTCCAATGAGCAGTTCTTC | CASTLSGRMSNEQFF
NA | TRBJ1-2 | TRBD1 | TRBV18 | TGTGCCAGCTCACCGGCGGGACAGGGGGTCCTATATGGCTACACCTTC | CASSPAGQGVLYGYTF
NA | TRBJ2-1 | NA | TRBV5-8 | TGTGCCAGCAGCTTGGGAGGGATCTCCTACAATGAGCAGTTCTTC | CASSLGGISYNEQFF